The clone carrying this T cell receptor beta chain is a singleton in its sample. What it binds is unknown. The data belong to a study of T cell responses to AZD1222 COVID-19 vaccine. Using immunoSEQ multiplex PCR, the repertoire was profiled, and TCRdb retains in-frame clones only, with some absent. The sample has about 120,000 clones; 80% to 95% are singletons. Findings and caveats of the study: The reported proportion of spike-specific TCRs targeting unmutated variant regions was nearly half. Every sample of the repertoires postdated the peak T cell response.

The receptor was isolated from an adult who received the MenACWY meningococcal vaccine as a control. This specimen consisted of peripheral blood, obtained 28 days after the second dose of the MenACWY control vaccine.

Written as DNA, the CDR3 is TGTGCCAGCAGCTTGTACAGGGGTGGAAACACCATATATTTT. Its protein is CASSLYRGGNTIYF. The chain links TRBV5-5 to TRBJ1-3; 7 nucleotides align to TRBD1. Germline V gene data show CDR1 as SGHKS and CDR2 as YYEKEE (reference sequence). V dropped 1 base and J dropped 3; count of bases not matched to a gene: 1. This CDR3 has 14 amino acids.